What follows is one T cell receptor (beta chain) and its context. These data belong to a study of blood T cell repertoires in COVID-19. For the study at large: Specimens from acute and convalescent COVID-19 originated in the United States, Italy and Spain. PBMCs, B-cell-depleted T cells, or T cells provided the cDNA or gDNA that made up the material.

In the original workflow: Using reference gene primer amplification, nucleated cell counts were estimated. The assay was immunoSEQ multiplex PCR, and TCRdb's table has in-frame clones only and misses some. D and trimming were read from the DNA, whereas the V and J calls and clone size are those reported in that table. The sample has around 47,000 clones; roughly 86% are singletons. The CDR3 runs to 13 residues. From germline, CDR1 is KGHDR and CDR2 SFDVKD. V shed 7 bases, J shed 5 bases, and the junction held 6 bases outside the gene matches. Sequencing used peripheral blood. The TCR sequence derives from a man at least 80 years old with active or convalescent COVID-19. The rearrangement joins TRBV24-1 to TRBJ2-5; TRBD1 matches at 7 bases. For the CDR3, the DNA is TGTGCCACCAGCTCAGGGGGAGTGGAGACCCAGTACTTC. Encoded protein: CATSSGGVETQYF.